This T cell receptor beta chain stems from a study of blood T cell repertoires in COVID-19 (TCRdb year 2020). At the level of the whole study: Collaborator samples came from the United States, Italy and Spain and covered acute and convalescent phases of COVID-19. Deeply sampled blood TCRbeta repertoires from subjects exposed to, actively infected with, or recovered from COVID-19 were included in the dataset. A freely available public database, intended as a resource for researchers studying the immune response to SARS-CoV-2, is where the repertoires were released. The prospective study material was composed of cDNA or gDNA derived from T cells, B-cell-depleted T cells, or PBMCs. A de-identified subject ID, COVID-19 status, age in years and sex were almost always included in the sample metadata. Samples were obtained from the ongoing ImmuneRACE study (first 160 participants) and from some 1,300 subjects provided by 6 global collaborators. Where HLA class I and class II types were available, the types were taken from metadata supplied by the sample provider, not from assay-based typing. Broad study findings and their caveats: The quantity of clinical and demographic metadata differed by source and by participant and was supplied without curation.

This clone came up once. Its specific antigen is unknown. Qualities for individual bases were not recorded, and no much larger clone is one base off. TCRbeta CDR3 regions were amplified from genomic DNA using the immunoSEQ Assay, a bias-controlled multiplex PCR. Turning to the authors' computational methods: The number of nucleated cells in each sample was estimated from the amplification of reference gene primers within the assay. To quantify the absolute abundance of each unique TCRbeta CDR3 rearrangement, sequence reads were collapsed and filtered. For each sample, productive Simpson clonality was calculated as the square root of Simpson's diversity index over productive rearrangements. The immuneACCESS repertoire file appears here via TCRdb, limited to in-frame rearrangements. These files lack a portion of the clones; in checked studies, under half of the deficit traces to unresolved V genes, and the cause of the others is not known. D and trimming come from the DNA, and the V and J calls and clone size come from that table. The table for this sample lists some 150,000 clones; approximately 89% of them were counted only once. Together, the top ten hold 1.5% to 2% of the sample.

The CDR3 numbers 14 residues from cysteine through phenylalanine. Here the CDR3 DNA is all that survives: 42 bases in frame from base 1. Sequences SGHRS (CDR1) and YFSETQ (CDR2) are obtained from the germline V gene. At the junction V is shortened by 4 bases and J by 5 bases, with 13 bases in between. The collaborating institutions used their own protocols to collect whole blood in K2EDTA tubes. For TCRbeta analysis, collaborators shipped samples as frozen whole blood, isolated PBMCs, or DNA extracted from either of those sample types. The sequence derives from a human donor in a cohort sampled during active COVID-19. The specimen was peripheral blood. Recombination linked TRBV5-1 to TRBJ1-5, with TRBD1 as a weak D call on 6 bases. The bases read TGCGCCAGCAGCCCCACAGGGTCGGATCAGCCCCAGCATTTT. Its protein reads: CASSPTGSDQPQHF.